This TCR beta chain was sequenced in a study of blood T cells in healthy people across ages (dated by TCRdb to the mid-2010s). With regard to the full study: Template switching captured roughly one uniquely barcoded TCR beta cDNA molecule per two T cells in model experiments. Using deep sequencing normalized with unique cDNA molecular identifiers, the study measured how TCR beta repertoire diversity changes with age. Donors were grouped into four age groups: young (average roughly 17 years), middle-aged (39), aged (about 60) and long-lived (around 80). To avoid experimental bias, donors of different ages were spread randomly across the sequencing lanes. Two additional independent replicas of 1 million unique cDNA reads from the same blood draw were analyzed for two donors (one aged 18 to 30 and one aged 80 or older). What the study reported, not specific to this receptor: Estimates of total diversity from one million sequenced T cells were regarded as lower bounds and underestimates. Since profiling was done on bulk unsorted PBMCs, naive and antigen-experienced compartments could not be conclusively compared. A strong correlation was found between observed TCR beta diversity and the percentage of naive T cells measured by flow cytometry. As age increased, observed TCR beta diversity per million T cells dropped in a roughly linear way, and a significant reduction was already evident by age 40. Donor CMV infection status was unknown, potentially confounding age-related changes in expanded clonotypes. Compared with the aged group, the long-lived group had more naive CD4+ T cells, fewer expanded clones and increased TCR diversity, suggesting age selection.

Library method: 5' RACE. A second roughly 7 to 12 cycle PCR used a sample-barcoded 5' primer and a J-beta primer mix. A template-switch 5' adaptor carrying 12 random nucleotides introduced a unique molecular identifier onto each TCR beta cDNA molecule. At least 3 million CDR3-containing paired-end reads were obtained from each sample. First-strand cDNA was synthesized from all RNA with the Mint cDNA synthesis kit, primed by a TRBC-specific oligonucleotide. Following uracil-DNA glycosylase treatment, a first 18-cycle PCR with universal primers M1SS and BC2_uni_R was performed on all cDNA. In the paper's pipeline: For normalization, 1 million high-quality reads were randomly selected from each sample, with every read carrying a distinct molecular identifier. Instead of being binned into consensus sequences, reads with shared molecular identifiers were discarded. CDR3 identification, clonotype clustering and error correction used MiTCR with a Q25 quality threshold and the strictest error-elimination algorithm. A nonparametric unseen species model with Euler transformation was used to estimate a lower bound on total TCR beta diversity. Clones were called with MiXCR by TCRdb after fastp trimmed the public reads at Q25, and only in-frame beta chains were retained. Every CDR3 protein is listed once, alongside the most common genes and DNA of its rows. It is TCRdb's table, rather than the study itself, that gives the V and J calls and clone size. The sample profile shows approximately 2,000,000 distinct CDR3 sequences; about 39% of them were found once. The ten biggest clones cover about 23% of the sample.

A remark on this clonotype: Its antigen is still unknown. Base quality data are lacking; no much larger clone is found one base away.

Relative to germline, V is missing 6 bases and J is missing 6 bases, with 7 bases of the junction outside any gene match. The CDR3 runs 13 residues from the cysteine to the phenylalanine. Just CDR3 DNA is preserved here, 39 bases in frame from base 1. Via the germline V gene (reference sequence), CDR1 is DFQATT and CDR2 SNEGSKA. The donors were about 40 Caucasian individuals from Russia, aged roughly 6 to 100 years, who were systemically healthy. Around 10 milliliters of peripheral blood were collected from each donor into EDTA-treated Vacutainer tubes. Ficoll-Paque density-gradient centrifugation was used to isolate PBMCs, with at least 7 million obtained per sample. Trizol reagent was used to extract total RNA from the PBMCs, yielding at least 6 micrograms per sample. The percentages of naive CD45RAhigh/CD27high T cells were determined by flow cytometry on a PBMC aliquot from every donor.

The sequenced sample was blood. This receptor was identified in a human donor in good health. This sequence uses TRBV20-1 and TRBJ1-5; 8 bases in the middle match TRBD1. The CDR3 has the sequence CSARSRGLQPQHF. In nucleotide form, the sequence is TGCAGTGCGAGATCCAGGGGGCTTCAGCCCCAGCATTTT.